The clone carrying this TCR beta chain was observed a few times. Germline-derived CDR1 and CDR2 are SGHDT and YYEEEE. Trimming removed 4 bases at V and 16 bases at J, with 18 bases between. CDR3 size: 13 residues. The entry originates in a study of CD8+ T cells in alopecia areata. Treatment indicated: oral pan-JAK inhibitor, 5-10 mg twice daily. After isolation, RNA underwent reverse transcription to generate cDNA as the sequencing template. Only in-frame clones appear in the TCRdb table, and some are missing; sequencing was by immunoSEQ multiplex PCR. The sample gives some 170,000 clones, approximately 53% of which show up once; 10% to 14% is in the top ten.

The sample consisted of CD8+ T cells sorted from blood, taken at week 24, from a patient treated with tofacitinib. The rearrangement joins TRBV5-6 to TRBJ1-6; D gene uncertain. The source is a human donor with alopecia areata. The CDR3 DNA sequence: TGTGCCAGCAGCGCCACCCCAGACCGGAATCTCCACTTT. Translation gives CASSATPDRNLHF.